This T cell receptor (beta chain) was sequenced in a study of cytomegalovirus exposure and HLA in healthy donors. In the case of this clone: Its antigen is still unknown.

The PCR made use of 60 Vbeta and 13 Jbeta primers. Sequenced by immunoSEQ multiplex PCR; TCRdb stores in-frame clones only, minus some. The repertoire consists of roughly 200,000 clones, with roughly 80% occurring once and the leading ten covering approximately 3%. Study-wide points: Some TCR beta chains (more than 150 of them) were listed as cytomegalovirus-associated. Across all donors, roughly uniform sequencing depth was an assumption of the presence/absence analyses. The authors later linked a missense DCLRE1C variant to TCR beta V- and J-gene trimming. In an earlier analysis, most TCR beta V segments were productive about 87% or about 30% of the time.

The germline V gene encodes CDR1 MGHRA and CDR2 YSYEKL. V gave up 0 bases and J gave up 0 bases, with 12 bases separating them. The CDR3 totals 16 residues. The sequenced sample was PBMCs. The chain carries TRBV4-1 and TRBJ2-7; D gene unclear. The source of this sequence is a young woman in good health and CMV-seronegative. CDR3 in DNA: TGCGCCAGCAGCCAAGATGTGCGATACAGCTCCTACGAGCAGTACTTC. It yields the protein CASSQDVRYSSYEQYF.